This entry features one T cell receptor beta chain sequence. Authors' data handling: Reference gene primer amplification yielded estimated nucleated cell counts. The repertoire was sequenced with immunoSEQ multiplex PCR; TCRdb's copy has only in-frame clones and lacks some. V, J and clone size are those of that table, while D and trimming were read from the DNA. This table has a few hundred thousand clones, 80% to 85% appearing once. Seattle patient enrollment occurred during active infection, with longitudinal follow-up thereafter. This sample was included in a study of blood T cell repertoires in COVID-19. The wider study: Whether acute or convalescent, the COVID-19 samples came from the United States, Italy and Spain.

V trimming: 5 bases; J trimming: 8 bases; junction bases outside the gene matches: 6. This CDR3 has 14 residues. Germline V gene lookup returns CDR1 LGHDT and CDR2 YNNKEL (reference sequence). What was sequenced was peripheral blood. The sequence came from a woman older than 75 with COVID-19, enrolled during active disease. The V call is TRBV3-1 (or the pseudogene TRBV3-2), the J call TRBJ1-5, with TRBD1 matching over 10 bases. This CDR3 reads CASSTRQGAKPQHF. The CDR3 nucleotides read TGTGCCAGCAGCACCCGACAGGGGGCGAAGCCCCAGCATTTT.